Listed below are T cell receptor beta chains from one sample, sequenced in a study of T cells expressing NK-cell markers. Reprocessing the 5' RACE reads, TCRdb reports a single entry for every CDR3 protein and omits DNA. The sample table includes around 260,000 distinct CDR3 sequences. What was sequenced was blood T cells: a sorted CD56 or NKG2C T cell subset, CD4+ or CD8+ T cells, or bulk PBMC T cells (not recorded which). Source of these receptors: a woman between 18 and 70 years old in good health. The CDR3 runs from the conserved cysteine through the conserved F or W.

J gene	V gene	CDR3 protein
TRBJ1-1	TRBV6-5	CASSYPKVAVTEAFF
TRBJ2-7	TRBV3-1	CASSQYSGMSYEQYF
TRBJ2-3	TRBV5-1	CASSLGSTDTQYF
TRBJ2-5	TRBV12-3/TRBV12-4	CASSLGTPQETQYF
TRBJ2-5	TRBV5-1	CASRRLPPRIADQETQYF
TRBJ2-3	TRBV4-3	CASRQTGGGTDTQYF
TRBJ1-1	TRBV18	CASSLDRALNTEAFF
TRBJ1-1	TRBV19	CASSRQEVRNTEAFF
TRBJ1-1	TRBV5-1	CASSLVGGDTDAFF
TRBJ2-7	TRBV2	CAISGTSEYEQYF
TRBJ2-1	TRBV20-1	CSARDRVPYNEQFF
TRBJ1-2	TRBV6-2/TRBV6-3	CASSYQQGRDGYTF
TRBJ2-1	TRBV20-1	CSASPGLAGSYNEQFF
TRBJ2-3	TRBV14	CASSPGTGGFVFTQYF
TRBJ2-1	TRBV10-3	CAIMPGLAGRDEQFF
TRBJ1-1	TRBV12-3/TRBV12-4	CASSAVLAAEAFF
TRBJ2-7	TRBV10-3	CAIGQGAWEQYF
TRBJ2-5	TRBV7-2	CASSLVGTSTETQYF
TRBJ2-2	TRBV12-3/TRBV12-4	CASRPGGGRTGELFF
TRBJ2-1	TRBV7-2	CASSQPSGRDTYNEQFF
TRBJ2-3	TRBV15	CATSSSGDGTDTQYF
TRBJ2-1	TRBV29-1	CSVGVGTTYNEQFF
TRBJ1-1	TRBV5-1	CASSMDGMNTEAFF
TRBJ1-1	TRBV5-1	CASSLPGSMNTEAFF
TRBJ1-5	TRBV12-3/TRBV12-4	CASEGENSNQPQHF
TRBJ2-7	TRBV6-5	CASSYRGTGAYEQYF